The 15 T cell receptor beta chains reported below all come from one sample, sequenced in a study of cytomegalovirus exposure and HLA in healthy donors. The study ran its PCR with 60 Vbeta and 13 Jbeta primers. Profiled with immunoSEQ multiplex PCR; TCRdb holds only in-frame clones, not every one. The sample contains 100,000 to 150,000 clones, roughly 68% of which appear only once. The source material was PBMCs. These receptors were taken from a woman in her 50s in good health and CMV-seropositive.

The chain couples TRBV29-1 to TRBJ1-4, with 7 bases fitting TRBD1. This CDR3 region has 14 residues. CDR1 and CDR2 from the germline V gene are SQVTM and ANQGSEA. Trimming removed 6 bases from V and 3 bases from J; junction bases left unmatched: 7. Here the CDR3 DNA reads TGCAGCGTGGGGGACAGTTCGCCTAATGAAAAACTGTTTTTT. Translated, it gives CSVGDSSPNEKLFF.

This clone has only one observation. The chain carries TRBV7-2 and TRBJ2-1; 7 bases fit TRBD2. With 5 bases clipped from V and 7 bases from J, the junction kept 2 bases outside the gene matches. The length of the CDR3 is 12 residues. CDR1 and CDR2 from the germline V gene are SGHTA and FQGNSA. Here the CDR3 reads CASSLSGNEQFF. As DNA, the CDR3 is TGTGCCAGCAGCCTTAGCGGGAATGAGCAGTTCTTC.

V usage is TRBV27 and J usage is TRBJ2-1; 7 bases are shared with TRBD1. Germline V lookup: CDR1 MNHEY, CDR2 SMNVEV (reference sequence). CDR3 length equals 15 residues. V gave up 3 bases and J gave up 3 bases; unmatched junction bases: 5. The CDR3 sequence is CASSLVTGYYNEQFF. The CDR3 coding sequence is TGTGCCAGCAGTTTGGTGACAGGGTACTACAATGAGCAGTTCTTC.

The rearrangement joins TRBV5-1 to TRBJ2-1; TRBD2 matches 7 bases. V trimming: 4 bases; J trimming: 2 bases; junction bases outside the gene matches: 15. The germline gives CDR1 SGHRS, CDR2 YFSETQ. This CDR3 comprises 18 residues. In DNA form, the CDR3 reads TGCGCCAGCAGCGTATGGGACTATGAGCGGGGCCCCTACAATGAGCAGTTCTTC. Translating gives CASSVWDYERGPYNEQFF.

The chain couples TRBV18 to TRBJ2-7; 13 bases match TRBD2. This CDR3 is 15 amino acids long. Germline CDR1 reads KGHSH; CDR2 reads LQKENI. V dropped 5 bases and J dropped 2; count of bases not matched to a gene: 3. CDR3 in amino acids: CASSTGLAGTYEQYF. The DNA of the CDR3 is TGTGCCAGCTCAACGGGACTAGCGGGGACCTACGAGCAGTACTTC.

The chain links TRBV30 to TRBJ1-3; no clear D. Deletions cut 4 bases from V and 0 bases from J, with 7 bases between. The CDR3 sequence is 13 residues long. Per germline, CDR1 GTSNPN and CDR2 SVGIG (reference sequence). This CDR3 reads CAWNPDSGNTIYF. DNA for the CDR3: TGTGCCTGGAACCCAGACTCTGGAAACACCATATATTTT.

This chain connects TRBV4-2 to TRBJ2-2, with 8 bases matching TRBD1. The CDR3 runs 18 residues. The germline gives CDR1 LGHNA, CDR2 YNFKEQ. After removal of 2 bases from V and 1 base from J, the junction contained 9 bases not matched to a gene. The CDR3 sequence: CASSQTRMGQENTGELFF. The CDR3 DNA reads as TGTGCCAGCAGCCAAACGAGGATGGGACAGGAGAACACCGGGGAGCTGTTTTTT.

This clone was seen a handful of times. The chain is built from TRBV6-4 and TRBJ1-5; TRBD1 might be the D (6 bases). Germline assignment: CDR1 MRHNA and CDR2 SNTAGT. The CDR3 totals 13 residues. V lost 6 bases to trimming and J lost 7 bases, with 13 bases between them. DNA of the CDR3: TGTGCCAGCAGCCTGACAGGAACCCAGCCCCAGCATTTT. This sequence encodes CASSLTGTQPQHF.

This chain joins TRBV7-9 and TRBJ1-2; D remains unclear. The length of the CDR3 is 15 residues. CDR1 and CDR2 (germline): SEHNR, FQNEAQ (reference sequence). V shed 3 bases and J shed 7 bases, with 18 bases lying between them. The CDR3 DNA is TGTGCCAGCAGCTTTGGTTCCGTTCATCCGGGTGGCTACACCTTC. It specifies CASSFGSVHPGGYTF.

The V and J genes are TRBV28 and TRBJ2-5; 10 nucleotides align to TRBD2. The CDR3 runs to 16 residues. The V gene end was trimmed by 1 base and the J gene end by 5 bases; junction bases not matched to a gene: 7. Germline V lookup: CDR1 MDHEN, CDR2 SYDVKM. This CDR3 is CASSLLPAGGSETQYF. The CDR3 DNA reads TGTGCCAGCAGTTTATTGCCAGCGGGGGGGTCGGAGACCCAGTACTTC.

This clone was detected a few times. V is TRBV6-5 and J is TRBJ1-1; D ambiguous. The germline V and J ends were trimmed by 6 bases and 2 bases, with 10 bases remaining between them. The CDR3 spans 13 residues. Germline V gene sequence: CDR1 MNHEY, CDR2 SVGAGI. CDR3 region: CASRTLGNTEAFF. In nucleotides, the CDR3 is TGTGCCAGCAGGACTTTGGGTAACACTGAAGCTTTCTTT.

The DNA for the CDR3 is TGTGCCAGCAGTTTGGGTCCCCAGGGCGGACCTTACGAGCAGTACTTC. Encoded protein: CASSLGPQGGPYEQYF. V gene TRBV27 combines with J gene TRBJ2-7, with D possibly being TRBD1 (5 bases). This CDR3 is built from 16 residues. V was cut by 3 bases and J by 4 bases, with 19 bases left in between. Per the germline V gene, CDR1 is MNHEY and CDR2 is SMNVEV (reference sequence).

V is TRBV7-6 and J is TRBJ1-6; 8 nucleotides align to TRBD1. The V segment lost 1 base and the J segment 7 bases; nucleotides outside the gene matches: 0. The CDR3 runs 14 residues. Germline CDR1 SGHVS, CDR2 FNYEAQ. This chain's CDR3 is CASSLDRGNSPLHF. The CDR3 DNA reads as TGTGCCAGCAGCTTAGACAGGGGGAATTCACCCCTCCACTTT.

V and J are TRBV6-6 and TRBJ1-2, with 10 bases aligning to TRBD1. The germline V gene has CDR1 MNHNY and CDR2 SVGAGI (reference sequence). J was trimmed by 7 bases and V by 6 bases; bases with no gene match: 8. CDR3 length: 14 residues. CDR3 DNA: TGTGCCAGCAGGTCCGGGACAGGGGTAGTTGGCTACACCTTC. Translation: CASRSGTGVVGYTF.

The rearrangement joins TRBV11-2 to TRBJ2-5, with 9 bases matching TRBD1. After removal of 5 bases from V and 5 bases from J, the junction contained 15 bases not matched to a gene. The germline CDR1 and CDR2 sequences are SGHAT and FQNNGV. The CDR3 is 17 residues long. CDR3 region: CASSPKGQGWFGETQYF. CDR3 in DNA: TGTGCCAGCAGCCCCAAAGGACAGGGGTGGTTTGGGGAGACCCAGTACTTC.